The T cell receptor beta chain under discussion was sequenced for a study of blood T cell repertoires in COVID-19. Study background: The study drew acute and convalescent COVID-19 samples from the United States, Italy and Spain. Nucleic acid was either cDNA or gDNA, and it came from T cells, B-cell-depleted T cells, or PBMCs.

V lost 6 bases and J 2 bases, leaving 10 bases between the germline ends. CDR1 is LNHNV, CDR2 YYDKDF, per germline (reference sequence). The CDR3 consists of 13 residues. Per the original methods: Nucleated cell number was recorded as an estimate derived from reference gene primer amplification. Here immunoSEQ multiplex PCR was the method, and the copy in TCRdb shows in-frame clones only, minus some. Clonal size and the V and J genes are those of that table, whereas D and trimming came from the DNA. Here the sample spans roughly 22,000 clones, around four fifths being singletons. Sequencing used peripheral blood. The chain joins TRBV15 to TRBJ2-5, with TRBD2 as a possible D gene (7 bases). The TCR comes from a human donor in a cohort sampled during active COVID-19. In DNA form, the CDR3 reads TGTGCCACCAGGCGGGGGCTGCAAGAGACCCAGTACTTC. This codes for CATRRGLQETQYF. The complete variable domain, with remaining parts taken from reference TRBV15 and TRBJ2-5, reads DAMVIQNPRYQVTQFGKPVTLSCSQTLNHNVMYWYQQKSSQAPKLLFHYYDKDFNNEADTPDNFQSRRPNTSFCFLDIRSPGLGDTAMYLCATRRGLQETQYFGPGTRLLVL.